Listed below are T cell receptor beta chains from one sample, sequenced in a study of read filtering for tumor transcriptome and immune sequencing. TCRdb re-called the reads through MiXCR, storing one row per CDR3 protein. The table has fewer than 90,000 distinct CDR3 sequences, approximately 13% seen once; the top ten hold more than 12%. Sequenced input: a population of CD138-negative cells sorted from bone marrow. The receptor source for this set is a donor aged 40 or older with multiple myeloma. CDR3s include the opening cysteine and the closing phenylalanine or tryptophan. A D gene is named only where the DNA matches it firmly. The size of a clone is reported for some rows only, either as once, few or many, or as a class for expanded clones.

many	TRBV12-3/TRBV12-4	TRBJ1-1	NA	CASSLMGGDTEAFF	TGTGCCAGCAGTTTAATGGGGGGGGACACTGAAGCTTTCTTT
NA	TRBV7-3	TRBJ2-2	TRBD1	CASSLTGQGARTGELFF	TGTGCCAGCAGCTTAACGGGGCAGGGGGCGCGGACCGGGGAGCTGTTTTTT
NA	TRBV6-1	TRBJ1-3	NA	CASSEGVSSGNTIYF	TGTGCCAGCAGTGAAGGTGTCAGCTCTGGAAACACCATATATTTT
many	TRBV6-1	TRBJ2-1	TRBD2	CAALGRAGGSYNEQFF	TGTGCCGCCCTTGGGCGAGCGGGAGGGTCGTACAATGAGCAGTTCTTC
many	TRBV3-1	TRBJ1-2	NA	CASSPTETNYGYTF	TGTGCCAGCAGCCCCACCGAGACTAACTATGGCTACACCTTC
many	TRBV7-9	TRBJ2-5	NA	CASSLVGAETQYF	TGTGCCAGCAGCTTAGTCGGAGCGGAGACCCAGTACTTC
few	TRBV5-6	TRBJ2-6	NA	CASSREGRWGNVLTF	TGTGCCAGCAGCCGCGAGGGGCGCTGGGGCAACGTCCTGACTTTC
many	TRBV7-2	TRBJ2-7	TRBD2	CASSIRLAGVGEQYF	TGTGCCAGCAGCATAAGACTAGCGGGAGTGGGCGAGCAGTACTTC
many	TRBV18	TRBJ2-5	NA	CASSISGGLQETQYF	TGTGCCAGCTCAATTTCCGGGGGACTGCAAGAGACCCAGTACTTC
many	TRBV7-8	TRBJ1-6	NA	CASSLGDYNSPPHF	TGTGCCAGCAGCTTAGGGGATTATAATTCACCCCCCCACTTT
many	TRBV2	TRBJ2-3	NA	CASEGAGLPDTQYF	TGTGCCAGCGAGGGGGCGGGACTCCCAGATACGCAGTATTTT
many	TRBV28	TRBJ2-5	NA	CASSRRETQYF	TGTGCCAGCAGTCGTCGTGAGACCCAGTACTTC
NA	TRBV11-2	TRBJ2-1	NA	CASSYTGFNEQFF	TGTGCCAGCAGCTATACAGGGTTCAATGAGCAGTTCTTC
many	TRBV11-2	TRBJ2-7	TRBD2	CASSPLAGVGSYEQYF	TGTGCCAGCAGCCCACTAGCGGGAGTCGGTTCCTACGAGCAGTACTTC
many	TRBV28	TRBJ2-5	NA	CASSLNGGKTQYF	TGTGCCAGCAGTTTGAACGGCGGGAAGACCCAGTACTTC
many	TRBV7-2	TRBJ2-1	NA	CASSRVLNYNEQFF	TGTGCCAGCAGCCGCGTCCTTAACTACAATGAGCAGTTCTTC
many	TRBV27	TRBJ1-1	NA	CASKLGPSRGTEAFF	TGTGCCAGCAAACTCGGGCCCTCACGGGGCACTGAAGCTTTCTTT
many	TRBV11-2	TRBJ2-1	TRBD1	CASSGLDRGNNEQFF	TGTGCCAGCTCAGGCCTGGACAGGGGGAACAATGAGCAGTTCTTC
many	TRBV29-1	TRBJ2-7	NA	CSALEQGSYEQYF	TGCAGCGCCCTCGAGCAGGGATCCTACGAGCAGTACTTC
NA	TRBV6-2/TRBV6-3	TRBJ2-1	NA	CASSSRAAWGATF	TGTGCCAGCAGTTCCCGGGCGGCCTGGGGGGCTACCTTC